The present TCR beta chain was sequenced within a study of T cells in Graves' hyperthyroidism and ophthalmopathy. Study as a whole: Staff took peripheral blood when the initial diagnosis was made, before any treatment began.

Amplification of TCR beta CDR3 regions used RNA as the template. HTBI primers were employed in a first-round RT-PCR of the TCR CDR3. TCRdb called the multiplex PCR reads again in MiXCR, with one record for every CDR3 protein. The table records 400,000 to 600,000 distinct CDR3 sequences, more than 15% of them present only once. There are many counts of this clonotype. There are 15 residues in the CDR3. Germline values: CDR1 SGHTA, CDR2 FQGNSA. Trimming removed 2 bases from V and 7 bases from J; junction bases left unmatched: 10. Sequenced: blood. This chain links TRBV7-2 with TRBJ2-7; 8 bases map to TRBD2. This TCR was sampled from a woman aged 30 to 39 with Graves' ophthalmopathy. This CDR3 reads CASSLWMAGGGEQYF. In DNA form, the CDR3 reads TGTGCCAGCAGCTTATGGATGGCGGGAGGTGGGGAGCAGTACTTC. Full variable domain (outside the CDR3, taken from reference TRBV7-2 and TRBJ2-7): GAGVSQSPSNKVTEKGKDVELRCDPISGHTALYWYRQSLGQGLEFLIYFQGNSAPDKSGLPSDRFSAERTGGSVSTLTIQRTQQEDSAVYLCASSLWMAGGGEQYFGPGTRLTVT.